This T cell receptor (beta chain) was profiled in a study of OX40 agonist ivuxolimab in advanced cancers. Overall study context: Three patients had partial responses: one hepatocellular carcinoma, two cutaneous melanoma. Overall study results and limits: The work left the antigen specificity of expanded peripheral T cells undetermined. In CD8+ T cells, expanded clones were on average more numerous than in CD4+.

Only one count was recorded for this clone. As yet, its antigen is unknown. The CDR3 totals 15 residues. Between the trimmed V and J ends, which lost 4 bases and 3 bases, there was a span of 16 bases. Germline V gives CDR1 SGHTA, CDR2 FQGNSA. TCRdb's table, derived via immunoSEQ multiplex PCR, lists solely in-frame clones and lacks some. The profile shows under 70,000 clones, more than 85% of them singletons. Sequences were derived from CD4+ or CD8+ T cells sorted from blood, sampled in a trial of the OX40 agonist ivuxolimab. The source of this sequence is an adult with an advanced solid tumor such as melanoma, head and neck, liver or kidney cancer. The chain carries TRBV7-2 and TRBJ2-7; no clear D. The CDR3 loop reads CASSSDPGRIYEQYF. The CDR3 coding sequence is TGTGCCAGCAGCTCGGACCCTGGACGGATCTACGAGCAGTACTTC.